The present entry profiles one T cell receptor (beta chain) with its context. This clonotype was detected only a few times. The antigen it binds to is not known. One end of the junction is discordant with germline, which a read error may explain. Spanning cysteine to phenylalanine, the CDR3 consists of 16 amino acids. This entry keeps only the CDR3 DNA: 48 bases, framed from base 1. The donors were 40 or so Caucasian individuals from Russia, aged about 6 to 100 years, who were systemically healthy. Each donor gave about 9.8 milliliters of peripheral blood, drawn into EDTA-treated Vacutainer tubes. Ficoll-Paque density-gradient centrifugation was used to isolate PBMCs, with at least 7 million per sample. Total RNA was extracted from PBMCs with Trizol reagent, with at least 6 micrograms obtained per sample. For every donor, an aliquot of PBMCs went through flow cytometry to measure the percentages of naive CD45RAhigh/CD27high T cells.

The library was built by means of 5' RACE. The sample was run on an Illumina HiSeq 2500. A second roughly 6 to 12 cycle PCR used a sample-barcoded 5' primer and a J-beta primer mix. A template-switch 5' adaptor carrying 12 random nucleotides introduced a unique molecular identifier onto each TCR beta cDNA molecule. Each sample yielded at least 3 million CDR3-containing paired-end reads. The Mint cDNA synthesis kit, primed by a TRBC-specific oligonucleotide, was used to synthesize first-strand cDNA from all RNA. Following uracil-DNA glycosylase treatment, a first 18-cycle PCR with universal primers M1SS and BC2_uni_R was performed on all cDNA. In the authors' own workflow: Normalization of each sample was performed by random selection of 1 million high-quality reads, each carrying a distinct molecular identifier. Reads sharing molecular identifiers were discarded rather than binned into consensus sequences. MiTCR, run with a Q25 quality threshold and the strictest error-elimination algorithm, handled CDR3 identification, clonotype clustering and error correction. A nonparametric unseen species model with Euler transformation was used to estimate lower-bound total TCR beta diversity. TCRdb reanalyzed the raw reads on its own, using fastp at Q25 for trimming and MiXCR for clone calling, and kept in-frame beta chains. Rows with a matching CDR3 protein are joined into one entry that keeps the most common DNA and genes. The V and J calls were determined by TCRdb, not by the authors. In this sample the table shows fewer than 600,000 distinct CDR3 sequences, roughly a quarter of which occur a single time. Jointly, the top ten make up over 3.5% of the sample.

This entry belongs to a study of blood T cells in healthy people across ages (dated by TCRdb to between 2014 and 2016). In terms of the full investigation: In model experiments, roughly one uniquely barcoded TCR beta cDNA molecule per two T cells was captured by template switching. Using the same blood draw, the study looked at two additional independent replicas of 1 million unique cDNA reads for two donors, one aged 18 to 29 and the other aged 80 or older. The study measured age-related changes in TCR beta repertoire diversity using deep sequencing normalized with unique cDNA molecular identifiers. The donors were divided into four age groups: young (average around 17 years), middle-aged (almost 40), aged (about 56) and long-lived (more than 75). Broader findings and caveats from the paper: Observed TCR beta diversity per million T cells fell roughly linearly with age, and a significant reduction was already apparent by age around 39. The CMV infection status of donors was not known, potentially confounding age-related changes in expanded clonotypes. The percentage of naive T cells measured by flow cytometry correlated strongly with observed TCR beta diversity. Compared with the aged group, the long-lived group had more naive CD4+ T cells, fewer expanded clones and increased TCR diversity, a pattern suggesting age selection. Bulk unsorted PBMC profiling prevented conclusive comparison of naive and antigen-experienced compartments. Total diversity estimates from one million sequenced T cells were considered lower bounds and underestimates.

This sample was shared with a second study, whose subject was T cells of mothers and their children. The second paper further reports: The donors were nine systemically healthy Caucasian individuals, made up of three mothers and their six children. cDNA synthesis used all of the extracted RNA, with approximately 1.4 ug of RNA in each 15 ul reaction. Sample barcodes and 2-4 random nucleotides were added via the M1S primer in the second PCR. Over 10 million TCR beta CDR3 reads came from each mother, compared with roughly 2.8 million reads from each child. Thymic selection similarly shapes TCR recombination output in related and unrelated pairs, with minor effect from inherited differences. Normalized repertoire overlap in related mother-child pairs was always slightly higher than in unrelated mother-child pairs, but the difference was never significant. No persistent microchimeric T cell clones were found, with a detection sensitivity of approximately 94 clones per million clonotypes. Deep NGS was used in the study to compare the TCR beta repertoires of mothers and children and to look for features that separate related mother-child pairs from unrelated individuals. Mothers averaged about 37 +/- 4 years of age and children averaged around 10 +/- 4 years. After adapter ligation with NEBNext reagents, the libraries were sequenced on Illumina HiSeq 2000 with 100+100 nt paired-end reads. To prevent cross-contamination, the mother and child libraries were prepared a month apart and were sequenced in separate runs. For each donor, between roughly 450,000 and 2,200,000 distinct TCR beta clonotypes were identified. Naive TCR beta clonotypes were estimated from low-frequency clonotypes matched to each donor's FACS-determined naive share, without sorting.

The sequence was collected from a boy younger than 10 in good health. The specimen was blood. Recombination connected TRBV12-3 or TRBV12-4 to TRBJ2-2; the D gene is possibly TRBD1, with 6 bases matching. The encoded CDR3 is CTSSLRGTLNTGELFF. Here is the DNA: TGTACCAGCAGTTTAAGGGGGACCTTAAACACCGGGGAGCTGTTTTTT.